This T cell receptor beta chain was recorded in a study of cytomegalovirus exposure and HLA in healthy donors. Study outcomes and limitations: TRBV6-2, TRBV6-3 and some other V segments were unresolvable in 87-base-pair reads. The records held CMV serostatus as the only immune exposure information.

The PCR made use of 60 Vbeta and 13 Jbeta primers. Clones were read by immunoSEQ multiplex PCR, and TCRdb kept only the in-frame ones, dropping some. Of more than 150,000 clones in the sample, approximately 80% were seen once. CDR1 is LNHDA, CDR2 SQIVND, per germline (reference sequence). The CDR3 covers 15 residues. V was pared by 4 bases and J by 7 bases, with 14 bases between. About this clone itself: Its antigen is undetermined.

Material for sequencing was PBMCs. The chain links TRBV19 to TRBJ1-6; no definite D call. The TCR comes from a boy aged 10-17 years in good health and CMV-seronegative. CDR3 DNA: TGTGCCAGTAGTAAATCCATGGGGAGGAATTCACCCCTCCACTTT. Translating it yields CASSKSMGRNSPLHF.